The entry below describes one TCR beta chain. This clonotype was observed at least ten times. It lacks a known antigen. The input lacks base qualities; no much larger clone sits a single base away. Including cysteine and phenylalanine, the CDR3 has 14 amino acids. CDR3 DNA is the only sequence kept; it has 42 bases, read in frame from the first base. From V the trimming removes 4 bases and from J it removes 1 base, while the gene matches leave 2 bases of the junction unaccounted for. Looking up the germline V gene yields CDR1 SQVTM and CDR2 ANQGSEA. Stable Graves' hyperthyroidism was defined as no progression to ophthalmopathy during 18 months of follow-up. Hyperthyroidism patients were aged 18 to 65 years and newly diagnosed, with disease duration of less than 2 months. The study excluded patients with uncontrolled infections, other autoimmune diseases, pregnancy or lactation. Clinical symptoms, serum thyroxine and TRAb, thyroid ultrasound, and orbital computed tomography formed the basis for the diagnoses. Ficoll-Paque density gradient centrifugation was used to isolate PBMCs from approximately 10 ml of fresh peripheral blood. Trizol reagent was used to extract total RNA, and RNA quality was then checked on an Agilent 2100 Bioanalyzer.

These data are taken from a study of T cells in Graves' hyperthyroidism and ophthalmopathy (dated by TCRdb to 2018 to 2020). Context from the whole study: Peripheral blood was collected at initial diagnosis, before any treatment. According to the paper, TCR Vbeta CDR3 sequencing was carried out on approximately 140 peripheral blood samples, which came from 40 to 45 ophthalmopathy, around 74 hyperthyroidism and roughly 17 progressor patients. After blood sampling, hyperthyroidism patients were treated with methimazole at a starting dose of 30 mg daily, and ophthalmopathy patients were treated with high-dose intravenous methylprednisolone. Whether ophthalmopathy could be predicted prospectively was tested in an independent validation cohort made up of 18 to 20 hyperthyroidism patients plus 17 patients who later progressed to ophthalmopathy. In addition, the study compared T-cell repertoires in thyroid tissue and in blood from about 6 Graves' hyperthyroidism patients. For training and testing, the roughly 93 patients in the discovery cohort were randomly divided in a 7:3 ratio. To identify TCR V-J signatures that set the groups apart, the researchers used a discovery cohort of about a hundred patients, made up of 40 to 45 with Graves' ophthalmopathy and some 55 with stable Graves' hyperthyroidism. Findings and caveats that apply to the study as a whole: Sample size was not statistically predetermined, and investigators were not blinded to group allocation. In validation, the model predicted progression to ophthalmopathy a median of 6.5 months before onset, with 70% to 71% sensitivity and roughly 79% specificity. Blood samples also contained most of the expanded thyroid clonotypes (frequency above 0.001), which suggests that blood repertoires may reflect thyroid immune responses. In cross-validation, a model built on a 13 V-J signature told ophthalmopathy apart from stable hyperthyroidism with 85% to 90% sensitivity and 81% to 82% specificity, and in testing the same model reached 80%/75%.

The TCR beta CDR3 regions were amplified from the RNA transcripts. The first round of RT-PCR for the TCR CDR3 was performed with the HTBI primer set and the Qiagen OneStep RT-PCR kit. Libraries were constructed in a second round of multiplex PCR, after which size selection and purification were performed. The libraries were sequenced on an Illumina HiSeq2000 using paired-end 100 bp reads. Regarding the original processing steps: Raw data were processed with SOAPnuke, discarding reads with adapters, uncalled bases, mean Phred below 15, or no exact constant-primer or identifier match. High-quality paired reads were merged with COPE v1.2.5, and unique nucleotide sequences were defined as clonotypes. Clonotypes were aligned to IMGT TRBV, TRBD and TRBJ reference segments using MiTCR v1.1. Analysis was restricted to V-J combinations with a frequency above 0.0001, which covered about 99% of repertoires. The TCS score was defined as the ratio of F50 (clonal expansion) to E x V (chaos), calculated using BLOSUM62-based TCRdist between CDR3 peptides within each V-J. Welch's t-statistics and random forest reduced approximately 520 V-J features to 10 to 15, which were used in a naive Bayes classifier (R e1071). TCRdb cleaned the public reads at Q25 with fastp, built clones with MiXCR and kept in-frame beta chains. Rows matching on CDR3 protein sequence are summarized as one entry with the most common DNA and genes. Here the V and J calls rest on TCRdb's processing, not on the authors' analysis. This sample comprises around 200,000 distinct CDR3 sequences, approximately 16% of them detected only once. The ten largest make up about two fifths of the sample.

The sequence derives from a man aged 35 to 55 with Graves' hyperthyroidism. Sequencing was performed on blood. Recombination joined TRBV29-1 with TRBJ2-2; TRBD2 aligns with 8 central bases. The bases are TGCAGCGTTGCGGGGGGGCGGAACACCGGGGAGCTGTTTTTT. It translates to CSVAGGRNTGELFF.